Listed here are 12 T cell receptor beta chains from one sample, sequenced in a study of T cell responses to AZD1222 COVID-19 vaccine. Clones were read by immunoSEQ multiplex PCR, and TCRdb kept only the in-frame ones, dropping some. Of 150,000 to 200,000 clones in the sample, roughly 90% were seen once. Here the sequenced sample was peripheral blood, taken 28 days after the second AZD1222 dose. These receptors originate from an adult who received the AZD1222 COVID-19 vaccine.

J is TRBJ2-1 and V is TRBV27; D gene unclear. Trimming removed 6 bases at V and 4 bases at J, with 13 bases between. Germline assignment: CDR1 MNHEY and CDR2 SMNVEV (reference sequence). The CDR3 has 14 residues. The CDR3 DNA is TGTGCCAGCAGCCTAAACGACTTTTACAATGAGCAGTTCTTC. Amino acids: CASSLNDFYNEQFF.

The chain has TRBV5-4 and TRBJ2-3; possibly TRBD2 for D (5 bases). The V gene's germline CDR1 is SGHNT and CDR2 YYREEE (reference sequence). This CDR3 is 15 amino acids long. V lost 0 bases and J 0 bases, leaving 8 bases between the germline ends. In DNA, the CDR3 is TGTGCCAGCAGCTTGGGGCGGACTAGCACAGATACGCAGTATTTT. Its translation: CASSLGRTSTDTQYF.

The rearrangement uses TRBV7-9 and TRBJ2-3; D may be TRBD2 (6 bases). Germline V lookup: CDR1 SEHNR, CDR2 FQNEAQ (reference sequence). The CDR3 contains 16 residues. Trimming cost V 3 bases and J 4 bases, with 17 bases left between them. The CDR3 protein is CASSLGGLSSSDTQYF. The CDR3 bases are TGTGCCAGCAGCTTGGGGGGACTTTCCAGCTCAGATACGCAGTATTTT.

The chain carries TRBV5-1 and TRBJ2-3; no firm D call. The CDR3 is 13 residues long. Germline loops: CDR1 SGHRS, CDR2 YFSETQ. V was cut by 2 bases and J by 6 bases, with 10 bases left in between. The CDR3 nucleotides are TGCGCCAGCAGCTTTCTGGGGTTGGATACGCAGTATTTT. As protein: CASSFLGLDTQYF.

V and J are TRBV18 and TRBJ1-2, with 12 positions matching TRBD1. There are 16 residues in the CDR3. The V gene's germline CDR1 is KGHSH and CDR2 LQKENI. After removal of 3 bases from V and 4 bases from J, the junction contained 6 bases not matched to a gene. CDR3 DNA sequence: TGTGCCAGCTCACCCGGGACAGGGGGCTTGGGCTATGGCTACACCTTC. This translates into CASSPGTGGLGYGYTF.

This clone showed up just once. This chain links TRBV5-1 with TRBJ1-5; possibly TRBD1 for D (5 bases). In germline, CDR1 is SGHRS, CDR2 YFSETQ. The CDR3 length is 15 residues. Trimming pared 0 bases from V and 3 bases from J, leaving 10 bases between. CDR3 in DNA: TGCGCCAGCAGCTTGGTTCCGACAGACAATCAGCCCCAGCATTTT. This sequence encodes CASSLVPTDNQPQHF.

V and J are TRBV4-3 and TRBJ1-3; 8 nucleotides agree with TRBD1. Germline V CDR1 and CDR2: LGHNA, YSLEER. The CDR3 consists of 19 residues. Germline trimming cut 4 bases from V and 1 base from J; bases unmatched to any gene: 15. For the CDR3, the DNA is TGCGCCAGCAGCCGTTGGACAGGGAAGGGACCTGCGTCTGGAAACACCATATATTTT. This sequence encodes CASSRWTGKGPASGNTIYF.

V and J are TRBV6-5 and TRBJ2-1; the D is unclear. The CDR3 has 12 residues. Germline CDR1 reads MNHEY; CDR2 reads SVGAGI. V lost 7 bases to trimming and J lost 5 bases, with 9 bases between them. The CDR3 sequence is CASMASDNEQFF. The CDR3 nucleotides are TGTGCCAGCATGGCCAGTGACAATGAGCAGTTCTTC.

The chain is built from TRBV5-1 and TRBJ2-3, with D unclear. V was cut by 0 bases and J by 5 bases, with 13 bases left in between. Per the germline V gene, CDR1 is SGHRS and CDR2 is YFSETQ. The CDR3 sequence is 15 residues long. The CDR3 reads CASSLALSSEDTQYF. The CDR3 DNA is TGCGCCAGCAGCTTGGCCTTGAGTTCCGAAGATACGCAGTATTTT.

The V and J genes are TRBV27 and TRBJ2-5; D may match TRBD1 or TRBD2 (5 bases each). The CDR3 consists of 15 residues. Germline CDR1 MNHEY, CDR2 SMNVEV (reference sequence). The V end lost 5 bases, the J end lost 2 bases, and 15 bases lay between the germline ends. The CDR3 sequence is CASSPRWDDQETQYF. CDR3 nucleotides: TGTGCCAGCAGTCCGCGATGGGACGATCAAGAGACCCAGTACTTC.

The chain uses TRBV24-1 and TRBJ2-1; 9 nucleotides agree with TRBD2. There are 15 residues in the CDR3. In germline, CDR1 is KGHDR, CDR2 SFDVKD. The ends lost 6 bases at V and 0 bases at J; junction bases unmatched: 2. The CDR3 sequence: CATSLAGPSYNEQFF. The CDR3 nucleotides read TGTGCCACCAGTCTAGCGGGACCCTCCTACAATGAGCAGTTCTTC.

The chain uses TRBV28 and TRBJ1-2, with D tentatively TRBD1 (6 bases). This CDR3 comprises 11 residues. Trimming took off 9 bases at V and 5 bases at J, with 10 bases between the two ends. CDR1 is MDHEN, CDR2 SYDVKM, per germline. CDR3 sequence reads: CASQGSYGYTF. The CDR3, as DNA: TGTGCCAGTCAGGGGAGTTATGGCTACACCTTC.